The 25 T cell receptor beta chains presented below share a single source sample, sequenced in a study of vaccination and CD4 T cells after COVID-19. Their specific antigens are unknown. This sample's treatment: roughly 11-day PBMC culture with coronavirus spike peptide pools or control peptides (ViraFEST assay). Cultured CD4+ T cell DNA was sequenced using the Oncomine TCR Beta short-read assay. MiXCR was run by TCRdb on the PCR reads, yielding one entry per CDR3 protein. The sample consists of more than 15,000 distinct CDR3 sequences, 43% of them appearing once. Sequenced: CD4+ T cells from blood, cultured in vitro. The receptors stem from a human donor who had recovered from COVID-19.

V is TRBV19 and J is TRBJ2-4, with 8 bases matching TRBD1. This CDR3 contains 15 residues. Trimming cost V 4 bases and J 9 bases; bases outside gene matches: 11. CDR1 is LNHDA and CDR2 is SQIVND in the germline V gene (reference sequence). CDR3 loop: CASSTGTGIMVIQYF. The CDR3 nucleotides read TGTGCCAGTAGTACCGGGACAGGTATAATGGTCATTCAGTACTTC.

The rearrangement uses TRBV7-3 and TRBJ2-5, with 8 bases fitting TRBD2. The CDR3 contains 15 residues. CDR1 is SGHTA, CDR2 FQGTGA, per germline. J lost 0 bases, V lost 5 bases, and 5 bases had no gene match. DNA for the CDR3: TGTGCCAGCAGCAAAAGCGGGGGCTACCAAGAGACCCAGTACTTC. Translating it yields CASSKSGGYQETQYF.

This clonotype was seen only once. The rearrangement links TRBV6-1 to TRBJ1-1; TRBD1 aligns across 9 bases. In germline, CDR1 is MNHNS, CDR2 SASEGT. Losses at the gene ends were 6 bases for V and 4 bases for J; bases not matched to a gene: 3. This CDR3 comprises 13 residues. The DNA of the CDR3 is TGTGCCAGCAGCCGGGACAGGGCCACTGAAGCTTTCTTT. Translating gives CASSRDRATEAFF.

The rearrangement uses TRBV7-2 and TRBJ2-3, with TRBD1 identical over 7 bases. J was trimmed by 6 bases and V by 7 bases; bases with no gene match: 16. The length of the CDR3 is 16 residues. Germline V gives CDR1 SGHTA, CDR2 FQGNSA. Here the CDR3 reads CASNPRGGAPTDTQYF. The DNA of the CDR3 is TGTGCCAGCAACCCCCGAGGGGGCGCCCCAACGGATACGCAGTATTTT. Full variable domain (remainder filled in from reference TRBV7-2 and TRBJ2-3): GAGVSQSPSNKVTEKGKDVELRCDPISGHTALYWYRQSLGQGLEFLIYFQGNSAPDKSGLPSDRFSAERTGGSVSTLTIQRTQQEDSAVYLCASNPRGGAPTDTQYFGPGTRLTVL.

The genes are TRBV11-3 and TRBJ2-7; 8 nucleotides line up with TRBD2. CDR1 is SGHNT, CDR2 YENEEA, per germline. With V trimmed by 1 base and J by 5 bases, 7 bases remained unmatched. This CDR3 has 15 amino acids. The CDR3 sequence: CASSLGAGGGHEQYF. As DNA, the CDR3 is TGTGCCAGCAGCTTAGGGGCCGGGGGGGGCCACGAGCAGTACTTC.

This chain uses TRBV7-2 with TRBJ2-2; TRBD1 matches at 9 bases. The CDR3 totals 16 residues. Germline V gene sequence: CDR1 SGHTA, CDR2 FQGNSA. V was pared by 4 bases and J by 4 bases, with 7 bases of the junction left unmatched. The CDR3 loop is CASSYTRDRATGELFF. Written as DNA, the CDR3 is TGTGCCAGCAGCTACACCCGGGACAGGGCCACCGGGGAGCTGTTTTTT.

This clonotype was counted only a few times. The J gene is TRBJ2-5, the V gene TRBV23-1; D may be TRBD2 (6 bases). TRBV23-1 is treated as an ORF (open reading frame) with a function not yet certain. Trimming shortened V by 0 bases and J by 7 bases, and 15 bases separated the two germline ends. The CDR3 has 15 residues. As DNA, the CDR3 is TGCGCCAGCAGTCAATCGGCTGGAGGGGCAGGGACCCAGTACTTC. Its protein product is CASSQSAGGAGTQYF.

The chain is built from TRBV2 and TRBJ2-2; 8 positions match TRBD1. This CDR3 spans 15 amino acids. Germline lookup yields CDR1 SNHLY and CDR2 FYNNEI. The V and J ends lost 6 bases and 5 bases, in that order; junction bases with no gene match: 8. As DNA, the CDR3 is TGTGCCAGCAGGGCTCAGGGGGCACGAACCGGGGAGCTGTTTTTT. Its translation is CASRAQGARTGELFF. Using reference TRBV2 and TRBJ2-2 for the parts outside the CDR3, the full variable domain is EPEVTQTPSHQVTQMGQEVILRCVPISNHLYFYWYRQILGQKVEFLVSFYNNEISEKSEIFDDQFSVERPDGSNFTLKIRSTKLEDSAMYFCASRAQGARTGELFFGEGSRLTVL.

The V and J genes are TRBV2 and TRBJ2-7; D may be TRBD2 (5 bases). Germline V lookup: CDR1 SNHLY, CDR2 FYNNEI. There are 14 residues in the CDR3. V lost 2 bases and J lost 1, with 9 bases in between. Written as DNA, the CDR3 is TGTGCCAGCAGTGAATTAACGGGATCCTACGAGCAGTACTTC. It specifies CASSELTGSYEQYF.

The V and J genes are TRBV20-1 and TRBJ2-3; D is perhaps TRBD2 (6 bases). The CDR3 runs to 15 residues. V lost 1 base and J 4 bases, leaving 15 bases between the germline ends. The germline V gene encodes CDR1 DFQATT and CDR2 SNEGSKA (reference sequence). The CDR3 region is CSARVGTGVADTQYF. The CDR3 coding sequence is TGCAGTGCTAGAGTTGGGACGGGAGTAGCAGATACGCAGTATTTT.

This sequence joins TRBV5-1 and TRBJ1-2; D is unresolved. V was pared by 1 base and J by 2 bases, with 9 bases between. The V gene's germline CDR1 is SGHRS and CDR2 YFSETQ. There are 14 residues in the CDR3. CDR3 sequence reads: CASSLTSVNYGYTF. In DNA, the CDR3 is TGCGCCAGCAGCTTGACAAGCGTAAACTATGGCTACACCTTC.

The rearrangement uses TRBV7-2 and TRBJ2-1, with a tentative D call TRBD2 (5 bases). Per germline, CDR1 SGHTA and CDR2 FQGNSA. V dropped 4 bases and J dropped 10 bases, with 11 bases sitting between them. The CDR3 length is 12 residues. This CDR3 is CASSYGLREQFF. CDR3 in DNA: TGTGCCAGCAGCTATGGACTGAGAGAGCAGTTCTTC.

The chain uses TRBV24-1 and TRBJ2-3; no reliable D call. Per germline, CDR1 KGHDR and CDR2 SFDVKD. The CDR3 extends over 15 amino acids. V dropped 4 bases and J dropped 4 bases, with 14 bases sitting between them. The CDR3 reads CATSDPWTSADTQYF. In DNA, the CDR3 is TGTGCCACCAGTGACCCTTGGACCTCGGCAGATACGCAGTATTTT.

The rearrangement uses TRBV20-1 and TRBJ2-3; the D gene is possibly TRBD2 (6 bases). Trimming pared 3 bases from V and 2 bases from J, leaving 18 bases between. CDR1 DFQATT and CDR2 SNEGSKA come from the germline V gene (reference sequence). The CDR3 sequence is 16 residues long. The CDR3 DNA sequence: TGCAGTGCTAGTGGGGGGTGGACCGACTACACAGATACGCAGTATTTT. This codes for CSASGGWTDYTDTQYF.

This clonotype was detected only a few times. The rearrangement uses TRBV2 and TRBJ1-6; TRBD1 matches 8 bases. Looked up from germline, CDR1 is SNHLY and CDR2 is FYNNEI. V dropped 8 bases and J dropped 4; count of bases not matched to a gene: 1. This CDR3 region has 13 residues. CDR3 nucleotides: TGTGCCAGCCGGACAGGGTATAATTCACCCCTCCACTTT. The encoded protein is CASRTGYNSPLHF.

The chain has TRBV2 and TRBJ1-5; possibly TRBD1 for D (5 bases). The CDR3 loop spans 12 amino acids. The ends were cut back, 1 base at V and 12 bases at J, with 10 bases in the middle. Germline V gene sequence: CDR1 SNHLY, CDR2 FYNNEI. This CDR3 reads CASSEEGPHQHF. The CDR3 coding sequence is TGTGCCAGCAGTGAAGAGGGACCCCACCAGCATTTT.

The chain uses TRBV18 and TRBJ1-5; TRBD1 aligns across 8 bases. Germline V gives CDR1 KGHSH, CDR2 LQKENI. This CDR3 spans 14 amino acids. Losses at the gene ends were 4 bases for V and 5 bases for J; bases not matched to a gene: 4. CDR3 region: CASSLTGGDQPQHF. The DNA for the CDR3 is TGTGCCAGCTCACTTACAGGGGGGGATCAGCCCCAGCATTTT.

This clonotype was seen more than once but under ten times. This chain connects TRBV20-1 to TRBJ2-2, with TRBD1 identical over 10 bases. The CDR3 has 16 residues. V shed 2 bases, J shed 1 base, and the junction held 4 bases outside the gene matches. Germline-derived CDR1 and CDR2 are DFQATT and SNEGSKA (reference sequence). CDR3 protein: CSARRGQGGNTGELFF. CDR3 nucleotides: TGCAGTGCTAGAAGAGGACAGGGGGGGAACACCGGGGAGCTGTTTTTT.

This clonotype was counted between two and nine times. This sequence joins TRBV2 and TRBJ2-4, with D tentatively TRBD1 (5 bases). From germline, CDR1 is SNHLY and CDR2 FYNNEI. This CDR3 has 13 amino acids. Deletions cut 6 bases from V and 7 bases from J, with 13 bases between. For the CDR3, the DNA is TGTGCCAGCAGAGGGCAGGGCTTTAACATTCAGTACTTC. This encodes CASRGQGFNIQYF.

This clonotype was picked up a small number of times. V usage is TRBV2 and J usage is TRBJ2-1; D could derive from TRBD1 or TRBD2 (5 bases each). Germline CDR1 SNHLY, CDR2 FYNNEI. Deletions cut 6 bases from V and 9 bases from J, with 18 bases between. The CDR3 is 14 residues long. The CDR3 here is CASRREGRDPEQFF. CDR3 sequence (DNA): TGTGCCAGCAGGCGCGAGGGCCGGGACCCTGAGCAGTTCTTC.

V and J are TRBV28 and TRBJ1-2; possibly TRBD1 for D (6 bases). CDR3 length: 16 residues. Between the trimmed V and J ends, which lost 1 base and 5 bases, there was a span of 17 bases. Germline values: CDR1 MDHEN, CDR2 SYDVKM. CDR3 DNA sequence: TGTGCCAGCAGTTTATCCGGCCAGGACAGCGTTTATGGCTACACCTTC. Amino acids: CASSLSGQDSVYGYTF.

This clonotype was counted a few times. The J gene is TRBJ1-5, the V gene TRBV4-3; unclear D gene. CDR1 is LGHNA, CDR2 YSLEER, per germline. The ends were cut back, 1 base at V and 3 bases at J, with 10 bases in the middle. This CDR3 comprises 15 residues. CDR3 sequence: CASSQAVRVNQPQHF. The CDR3 bases are TGCGCCAGCAGCCAAGCGGTACGGGTCAATCAGCCCCAGCATTTT.

This clonotype was recorded a few times. J is TRBJ1-1 and V is TRBV5-1; D call uncertain. Germline-derived CDR1 and CDR2 are SGHRS and YFSETQ. The length of the CDR3 is 14 residues. Trimming removed 0 bases at V and 8 bases at J, with 14 bases between. Written as DNA, the CDR3 is TGCGCCAGCAGCTTGGGGCCCTATGACCCCGAAGCTTTCTTT. Its protein is CASSLGPYDPEAFF.

The chain employs TRBV20-1 and TRBJ2-5; D is unresolved. The CDR3 contains 14 residues. CDR1 and CDR2 (germline): DFQATT, SNEGSKA (reference sequence). V dropped 6 bases and J dropped 2 bases, with 16 bases sitting between them. The chain's CDR3 is CSAKTLASQETQYF. CDR3 DNA: TGCAGTGCAAAGACCCTGGCCAGTCAAGAGACCCAGTACTTC.

The chain joins TRBV15 to TRBJ1-3; D remains ambiguous. Trimming took 0 bases from V and 0 from J, leaving 12 bases between them. The V gene's germline CDR1 is LNHNV and CDR2 YYDKDF (reference sequence). The CDR3 consists of 17 residues. As DNA, the CDR3 is TGTGCCACCAGCAGAGATCCGGGCGGGAGCTCTGGAAACACCATATATTTT. This gives the protein CATSRDPGGSSGNTIYF.